Reported below is one TCR beta chain. Trimming removed 5 bases from V and 9 bases from J; junction bases left unmatched: 10. Germline V gene data show CDR1 as SEHNR and CDR2 as FQNEAQ (reference sequence). The CDR3 spans 16 residues. The sample belongs to a study of blood T cell repertoires in COVID-19. Using immunoSEQ multiplex PCR, the repertoire was profiled, and TCRdb retains in-frame clones only, with some absent. Of under 80,000 clones in the sample, 87% are singletons; the top ten hold over 6.5%. The sequenced sample was peripheral blood. The sequence came from a man aged 60 to 69 with acute or convalescent COVID-19. The chain joins TRBV7-9 to TRBJ1-6; 10 bases map to TRBD1. The CDR3 bases are TGTGCCAGCAGCCTCGGAACAGGGACAGGGGCTTCACCCCTCCACTTT. Its translation is CASSLGTGTGASPLHF.